The sequence of this T cell receptor (beta chain) was determined in a study of somatic mutations in cytotoxic T cells in rheumatoid arthritis. This table comes from immunoSEQ multiplex PCR, and its TCRdb copy is limited to in-frame clones, with some not included. The sample lists some 20,000 clones; around 63% were seen once. Trimming pared 4 bases from V and 6 bases from J, leaving 7 bases between. This CDR3 spans 12 amino acids. The germline V gene encodes CDR1 ENHRY and CDR2 SYGVKD. The TCR comes from an adult with rheumatoid arthritis. The sample comprised CD8+ T cells sorted from blood. J is TRBJ2-1 and V is TRBV10-3; D unresolved. CDR3 sequence reads: CAISGPRNEQFF. CDR3 sequence (DNA): TGTGCCATCAGTGGGCCGCGCAATGAGCAGTTCTTC.